This T cell receptor beta chain was profiled in a study of T cell responses to AZD1222 COVID-19 vaccine. Study-wide points: Baseline serostatus was positive in only a handful of AZD1222 recipients. Donors skewed white British and female; clonal diversity was possibly underestimated.

This CDR3 has 15 residues. Germline CDR1 SGHRS, CDR2 YFSETQ. Trimming left V 0 bases short and J 4 bases short, with 13 bases between. Clones were sequenced by immunoSEQ multiplex PCR, and TCRdb holds only the in-frame ones, with some missing. This sample has roughly 130,000 clones; about 86% occur once, and the top ten carry more than 10%. A word on this clone: No antigen is known for it.

The chain links TRBV5-1 to TRBJ1-1, with TRBD1 as a possible D gene (5 bases). The receptor's source is an adult in good health. Specimen: peripheral blood, collected on day 0 of AZD1222 vaccination. DNA for the CDR3: TGCGCCAGCAGCTTGGGGGACGGAGCGTCCACTGAAGCTTTCTTT. Amino acids: CASSLGDGASTEAFF. Full variable domain (missing parts from reference TRBV5-1 and TRBJ1-1): KAGVTQTPRYLIKTRGQQVTLSCSPISGHRSVSWYQQTPGQGLQFLFEYFSETQRNKGNFPGRFSGRQFSNSRSEMNVSTLELGDSALYLCASSLGDGASTEAFFGQGTRLTVV.